This T cell receptor beta chain was sequenced during a study of cytomegalovirus exposure and HLA in healthy donors. Between the trimmed V and J ends, which lost 6 bases and 4 bases, there was a span of 12 bases. The CDR3 spans 13 residues. With 60 Vbeta and 13 Jbeta primers, the PCR was carried out. Measured with immunoSEQ multiplex PCR; TCRdb has only the in-frame clones, and not every one. Among 150,000 to 200,000 clones listed, about 72% were seen once. Points on this clone: Its antigen is still unknown.

General study points: Under in vitro conditions, a few CMV-associated chains were confirmed as specific for CMV antigens.

The source material was PBMCs. J is TRBJ1-2 and V is TRBV23-1; tentatively, D is TRBD1 (5 bases). TRBV23-1 is assigned to the ORF class and has an uncertain function. The sequence was obtained from a girl aged 10-17 years in good health and CMV-seronegative. In DNA form, the CDR3 reads TGCGCCAGCAGGCCGGACACCTCCTATGGCTACACCTTC. As protein: CASRPDTSYGYTF.